The rows below give T cell receptor beta chains drawn from one sample of a study of T cell repertoires in cytomegalovirus infection. TCRdb ran MiXCR on the reads and lists one entry per CDR3 protein. Here the sample spans tens of thousands of distinct CDR3 sequences, approximately 19% being singletons. No antigen is known for these receptors. This specimen consisted of CD8+ T cells from cultured PBMCs, obtained from culture after CMV antigen stimulation. Receptors originate from a human donor in good health (CMV status not recorded). Some clones in this sample may be carry-over from other donors' samples. The CDR3 runs from the conserved cysteine through the conserved F or W. The D gene is left open where the match is weak. The size field is filled for only some rows; it gives once, few, many or a size class.

TRBV24-1	.	TRBJ1-2	few	CATSVGDGRYGYTF	TGTGCCACCAGTGTCGGGGACGGACGGTATGGCTACACCTTC
TRBV6-2/TRBV6-3	.	TRBJ2-2	.	CASREFTGELFF	TGTGCCAGCAGGGAATTTACCGGGGAGCTGTTTTTT
TRBV7-2	.	TRBJ2-1	many	CASSPNRVSYNEQFF	TGTGCCAGCAGCCCTAACAGGGTGTCCTACAATGAGCAGTTCTTC
TRBV7-9	.	TRBJ1-2	.	CASSLGQSDYGYTF	TGTGCCAGCAGCTTAGGACAGTCGGACTATGGCTACACCTTC
TRBV7-9	.	TRBJ1-1	.	CASSSWAGNEAFF	TGTGCTAGCAGCTCGTGGGCAGGTAATGAAGCTTTCTTT
TRBV27	TRBD1	TRBJ2-7	.	CASSLGQGGYKQYF	TGTGCCAGCAGTCTCGGACAGGGCGGTTACAAGCAGTACTTC
TRBV5-1	.	TRBJ2-7	.	CASSPGTPAYEQYF	TGCGCCAGCAGCCCAGGGACCCCCGCTTACGAGCAGTACTTC
TRBV2	.	TRBJ1-5	.	CSSNGAGGNQPQHF	TGTTCCAGCAACGGTGCTGGAGGAAATCAGCCCCAGCATTTT
TRBV6-6	.	TRBJ2-1	few	CASSSRIPTGLMYNEQFF	TGTGCCAGCAGTTCCCGAATTCCGACAGGACTAATGTACAATGAGCAGTTCTTC
TRBV9	.	TRBJ1-5	.	CASSPGDGGESEPQHF	TGTGCCAGCAGCCCCGGAGACGGGGGAGAATCAGAGCCCCAGCATTTT
TRBV11-2	.	TRBJ2-2	many	CASMGAGTGELFF	TGTGCCAGCATGGGGGCGGGCACCGGGGAGCTGTTTTTT
TRBV27	TRBD2	TRBJ2-1	once	CASTQGAGIGEQFF	TGTGCCAGCACCCAAGGAGCGGGGATAGGTGAGCAGTTCTTC
TRBV25-1	.	TRBJ2-7	few	CASSEGRGLSYEQYF	TGTGCCAGCAGTGAAGGCAGGGGCCTCTCCTACGAGCAGTACTTC
TRBV30	.	TRBJ1-6	many	CAWTLTEHRISPLHF	TGTGCCTGGACTCTCACCGAACACCGGATTTCACCCCTCCACTTT
TRBV4-1	.	TRBJ2-7	many	CASSQEGGAGSSYEQYF	TGCGCCAGCAGCCAAGAAGGGGGAGCGGGGAGCTCCTACGAGCAGTACTTC
TRBV7-3	.	TRBJ1-2	.	CVSSPSFVVAEYGYTF	TGTGTCAGCAGCCCCTCATTCGTTGTGGCGGAGTATGGCTACACCTTC
TRBV12-3/TRBV12-4	TRBD1	TRBJ1-2	many	CASSFDDRGRGYTF	TGTGCCAGCAGTTTTGATGACAGGGGGCGAGGCTACACCTTC
TRBV9	.	TRBJ2-1	.	CASSASGTPYNEQFF	TGTGCCAGCAGCGCATCCGGGACACCTTACAATGAGCAGTTCTTC
TRBV6-1	.	TRBJ2-7	few	CASTPQRGSYEQYF	TGTGCCAGCACCCCACAGAGGGGATCCTACGAGCAGTACTTC
TRBV12-3/TRBV12-4	.	TRBJ1-1	many	CASSSPTGALNTEAFF	TGTGCCAGCAGTTCTCCCACAGGCGCGTTAAACACTGAAGCTTTCTTT
TRBV7-2	TRBD1	TRBJ1-3	many	CATHLGTDGNTIYF	TGTGCCACCCACCTGGGGACAGACGGAAACACCATATATTTT
TRBV4-3	TRBD1	TRBJ1-2	.	CASSQDSQGYGYTF	TGCGCCAGCAGCCAAGATTCACAGGGGTATGGCTACACCTTC
TRBV5-4	.	TRBJ2-1	.	CASSLSWDPSYNEQFF	TGTGCCAGCAGCTTGTCGTGGGACCCCTCCTACAATGAGCAGTTCTTC
TRBV25-1	.	TRBJ1-2	.	CARLRVPPKNYGYTF	TGTGCCAGGCTCCGGGTCCCTCCGAAGAACTATGGCTACACCTTC
TRBV6-5	.	TRBJ2-5	many	CASSYFQGDETQYF	TGTGCCAGCAGTTACTTTCAGGGTGACGAGACCCAGTACTTC
TRBV9	.	TRBJ2-3	.	CASSAPISTDTQYF	TGTGCCAGCAGCGCCCCCATTAGCACAGATACGCAGTATTTT
TRBV10-1	.	TRBJ2-2	.	CASSGHLANTGELFF	TGCGCCAGCAGCGGACACCTCGCGAACACCGGGGAGCTGTTTTTT
TRBV20-1	TRBD1	TRBJ1-1	.	CSAPDRGDTEAFF	TGCAGTGCCCCCGACAGGGGGGACACTGAAGCTTTCTTT
TRBV12-3/TRBV12-4	TRBD1	TRBJ2-1	few	CASSSNRGWWNEQFF	TGTGCCAGCAGTTCCAACAGGGGGTGGTGGAATGAGCAGTTCTTC
TRBV12-3/TRBV12-4	TRBD1	TRBJ1-2	many	CASSEAWTGQTGYTF	TGTGCCAGCAGTGAGGCCTGGACAGGGCAGACTGGCTACACCTTC
TRBV7-9	.	TRBJ2-1	few	CASSSVDEQFF	TGTGCCAGCAGCTCCGTAGATGAGCAGTTCTTC
TRBV5-4	.	TRBJ2-7	.	CASSLEQRGHEQYF	TGTGCCAGCAGCTTGGAACAGCGCGGACACGAGCAGTACTTC
TRBV9	.	TRBJ1-2	few	CASSVGAKVGSYGYTF	TGTGCCAGCAGCGTAGGGGCTAAGGTCGGGTCCTATGGCTACACCTTC
TRBV7-9	.	TRBJ1-1	many	CASTDTEAFF	TGTGCCAGCACCGACACTGAAGCTTTCTTT
TRBV7-6	TRBD2	TRBJ2-7	.	CASSGGWREGLNEQYF	TGTGCCAGCAGCGGGGGATGGCGGGAGGGCCTAAACGAGCAGTACTTC
TRBV11-2	.	TRBJ2-1	many	CASSLVAREQFF	TGTGCCAGCAGCTTAGTGGCCAGGGAGCAGTTCTTC
TRBV14	.	TRBJ2-2	.	CASSHPADNTGELFF	TGTGCCAGCAGCCACCCGGCGGATAACACCGGGGAGCTGTTTTTT
TRBV7-8	.	TRBJ1-2	.	CASSLDTVSPYGYTF	TGTGCCAGCAGCTTAGATACAGTTTCCCCCTATGGCTACACCTTC
TRBV11-2	.	TRBJ2-1	.	CASSFEPEQFF	TGTGCCAGCAGCTTTGAGCCGGAGCAGTTCTTC
TRBV28	.	TRBJ2-5	many	CASSYTPAGETQYF	TGTGCCAGCAGTTACACCCCAGCCGGAGAGACCCAGTACTTC
TRBV19	TRBD1	TRBJ1-4	few	CASREDRGHREKLFF	TGTGCCAGTAGAGAGGACAGGGGGCATCGGGAAAAACTGTTTTTT
TRBV12-3/TRBV12-4	.	TRBJ1-2	many	CASSYTPGPRKANYGYTF	TGTGCCAGCAGCTATACCCCGGGACCGCGGAAAGCTAACTATGGCTACACCTTC
TRBV4-3	.	TRBJ2-3	.	CASAVKGTDTQYF	TGCGCCAGCGCAGTCAAAGGCACAGATACGCAGTATTTT
TRBV20-1	.	TRBJ1-3	.	CSAKLYSGNTIYF	TGCAGTGCTAAGCTGTACTCTGGAAACACCATATATTTT
TRBV4-1	TRBD1	TRBJ1-5	few	CASSQDPGQGRIANQPQHF	TGCGCCAGCAGCCAGGACCCGGGACAGGGTCGTATAGCAAATCAGCCCCAGCATTTT
TRBV5-4	.	TRBJ1-1	.	CASSLAPQVGTEAFF	TGTGCCAGCAGCTTGGCGCCCCAGGTAGGCACTGAAGCTTTCTTT
TRBV4-3	.	TRBJ1-5	few	CASSQDEGGGQPQHF	TGCGCCAGCAGCCAAGACGAGGGAGGGGGTCAGCCCCAGCATTTT
TRBV5-6	TRBD1	TRBJ1-2	many	CASSPELVNPGQVYGYTF	TGTGCCAGCAGCCCGGAACTGGTAAACCCGGGACAGGTCTATGGCTACACCTTC
TRBV7-8	TRBD2	TRBJ2-5	many	CASSLTLAVQETQYF	TGTGCCAGCAGCTTAACTCTAGCGGTGCAAGAGACCCAGTACTTC
TRBV4-3	TRBD2	TRBJ2-7	.	CASSQEFGLGSYEQYF	TGCGCCAGCAGCCAAGAATTTGGACTAGGGAGCTACGAGCAGTACTTC
TRBV3-1	.	TRBJ1-4	few	CASSHGGAGEKLFF	TGTGCCAGCAGCCATGGGGGCGCAGGTGAAAAACTGTTTTTT
TRBV28	.	TRBJ1-4	.	CASSLFPSSGEKLFF	TGTGCCAGCAGTTTATTCCCCTCCTCAGGGGAAAAACTGTTTTTT
TRBV4-1	.	TRBJ1-5	many	CASSQEVPQGSNQPQHF	TGCGCCAGCAGCCAAGAGGTACCTCAGGGGAGCAATCAGCCCCAGCATTTT
TRBV6-1	.	TRBJ1-3	.	CASSYGRGRSGNTIYF	TGTGCCAGCAGTTACGGGCGGGGGAGGTCTGGAAACACCATATATTTT